This T cell receptor (beta chain) was retrieved from a study of T cell repertoires in cytomegalovirus infection. The wider study: Public signatures in TCR beta pointed to CMV infection and matching HLA type. Study-level points and caveats: Cumulative frequency of public TCR beta families picked out carriers of CMV plus the relevant HLA. It was HLA-C-restricted CMV-specific TCR beta clonotypes that dominated the response ex vivo.

In regard to this clonotype: Its antigen is as yet unknown.

TCRdb called the reads again in MiXCR, with one record for every CDR3 protein. The table lists roughly 920,000 distinct CDR3 sequences, roughly a third of them singletons. This CDR3 region has 16 residues. Germline V gene sequence: CDR1 SEHNR, CDR2 FQNEAQ (reference sequence). V dropped 0 bases and J dropped 0; count of bases not matched to a gene: 3. Sequencing used cultured CD8+ T cells from PBMCs, obtained from culture after CMV antigen stimulation. The origin of this receptor is a human donor in good health (CMV status not recorded). Some clones in this sample may be carry-over from other donors' samples. This chain links TRBV7-9 with TRBJ2-5; 8 positions agree with TRBD1. CDR3 in DNA: TGTGCCAGCAGCTTAGCAGAGGACAGGGACCAAGAGACCCAGTACTTC. Translating gives CASSLAEDRDQETQYF.